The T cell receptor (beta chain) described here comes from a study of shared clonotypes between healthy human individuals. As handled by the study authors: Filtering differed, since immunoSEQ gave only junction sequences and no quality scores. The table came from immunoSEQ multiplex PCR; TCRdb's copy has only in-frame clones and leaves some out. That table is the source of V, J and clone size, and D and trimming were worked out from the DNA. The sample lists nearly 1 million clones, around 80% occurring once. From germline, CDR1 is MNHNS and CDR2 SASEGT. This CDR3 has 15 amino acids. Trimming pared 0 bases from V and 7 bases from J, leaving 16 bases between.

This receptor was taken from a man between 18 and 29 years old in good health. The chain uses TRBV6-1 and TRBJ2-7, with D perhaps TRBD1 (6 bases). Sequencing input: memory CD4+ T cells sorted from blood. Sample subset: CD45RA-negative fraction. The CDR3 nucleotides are TGTGCCAGCAGTGAAGCGGGGGCGGCCCCCCAGGAGCAGTACTTC. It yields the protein CASSEAGAAPQEQYF.